These 20 T cell receptor beta chains originate from one sample sequenced in a study of blood T cell repertoires in COVID-19. This table comes from immunoSEQ multiplex PCR, and its TCRdb copy is limited to in-frame clones, with some not included. The repertoire includes 200,000 to 300,000 clones, roughly 82% of them detected once, and approximately 6.2% sits in the top ten. Sample: peripheral blood. Every receptor here comes from a woman of 80 years or more with COVID-19, enrolled during active disease.

Written as DNA, the CDR3 is TGTGCCAGCAGCTTGGGTAGGGGCAACACCGGGGAGCTGTTTTTT. Protein product: CASSLGRGNTGELFF. The chain couples TRBV5-4 to TRBJ2-2, with D maybe TRBD1 (5 bases). There are 15 residues in the CDR3. V lost 0 bases to trimming and J lost 2 bases, with 8 bases between them. Looked up from germline, CDR1 is SGHNT and CDR2 is YYREEE (reference sequence).

This clone has only one observation. This chain joins TRBV11-2 and TRBJ1-5; D gene uncertain. The CDR3 has 14 residues. Trimming pared 3 bases from V and 4 bases from J, leaving 10 bases between. Germline V lookup: CDR1 SGHAT, CDR2 FQNNGV. As DNA, the CDR3 is TGTGCCAGCAGCTTTGGCAGGTTTAATCAGCCCCAGCATTTT. This translates into CASSFGRFNQPQHF. Drawing the rest from reference TRBV11-2 and TRBJ1-5, the complete variable domain is EAGVAQSPRYKIIEKRQSVAFWCNPISGHATLYWYQQILGQGPKLLIQFQNNGVVDDSQLPKDRFSAERLKGVDSTLKIQPAKLEDSAVYLCASSFGRFNQPQHFGDGTRLSIL.

The chain recombines TRBV5-6 with TRBJ1-6; possibly TRBD1 for D (5 bases). In germline, CDR1 is SGHDT, CDR2 YYEEEE. This CDR3 region has 14 residues. Trimming pared 0 bases from V and 7 bases from J, leaving 8 bases between. The CDR3 coding sequence is TGTGCCAGCAGCTTGGGCAGGGCAAATTCACCCCTCCACTTT. Translated: CASSLGRANSPLHF.

The chain couples TRBV6-5 to TRBJ1-2; 7 bases agree with TRBD1. Germline V gene lookup returns CDR1 MNHEY and CDR2 SVGAGI. The CDR3 has 12 residues. Trimming removed 6 bases from V and 6 bases from J; junction bases left unmatched: 4. The chain's CDR3 is CASRIGGDGYTF. DNA for the CDR3: TGTGCCAGCAGAATAGGGGGCGATGGCTACACCTTC.

The rearrangement links TRBV7-3 to TRBJ1-2; D remains unclear. V was trimmed by 5 bases and J by 0 bases, leaving 13 bases between them. CDR1 and CDR2 from the germline V gene are SGHTA and FQGTGA. CDR3 length: 15 residues. The CDR3: CASSPGGKSNYGYTF. In DNA form, the CDR3 reads TGTGCCAGCAGCCCCGGAGGGAAATCTAACTATGGCTACACCTTC.

This sequence joins TRBV19 and TRBJ2-2; 7 bases are a match to TRBD1. The CDR3 loop spans 16 amino acids. The junction had 7 bases not matched to a gene; V was cut back by 3 bases and J by 3 bases. Germline assignment: CDR1 LNHDA and CDR2 SQIVND (reference sequence). The CDR3 reads CASSIFRGRDTGELFF. The DNA for the CDR3 is TGTGCCAGTAGTATTTTTAGGGGGCGGGACACCGGGGAGCTGTTTTTT.

This chain links TRBV5-1 with TRBJ2-1; D may be TRBD2 (5 bases). Deletions cut 5 bases from V and 0 bases from J, with 12 bases between. CDR1 and CDR2 from the germline V gene are SGHRS and YFSETQ. The CDR3 extends over 15 amino acids. The CDR3 protein is CASSSLASSYNEQFF. The DNA for the CDR3 is TGCGCCAGCAGTTCCCTAGCCAGCTCCTACAATGAGCAGTTCTTC.

The chain uses TRBV3-1 (or the pseudogene TRBV3-2) and TRBJ1-5; D remains ambiguous. CDR3 length: 14 amino acids. Germline values: CDR1 LGHDT, CDR2 YNNKEL (reference sequence). Trimming shortened V by 2 bases and J by 3 bases, and 8 bases separated the two germline ends. The CDR3 nucleotides are TGTGCCAGCAGCCAAAACACTAACAATCAGCCCCAGCATTTT. Translated, it gives CASSQNTNNQPQHF.

The rearrangement joins TRBV6-5 to TRBJ2-2; D not resolved. CDR1 and CDR2 from the germline V gene are MNHEY and SVGAGI. The CDR3 is 15 residues long. Deletions cut 2 bases from V and 0 bases from J, with 7 bases between. The CDR3 nucleotides read TGTGCCAGCAGTTACGGGCTTACGAACACCGGGGAGCTGTTTTTT. Residues: CASSYGLTNTGELFF.

This clone has a count of ten or more. This chain connects TRBV28 to TRBJ1-2; D gene uncertain. Trimming took off 2 bases at V and 4 bases at J, with 8 bases between the two ends. The germline CDR1 and CDR2 sequences are MDHEN and SYDVKM. This CDR3 region has 13 residues. CDR3 nucleotides: TGTGCCAGCAGTTTAATTGGGCTCTATGGCTACACCTTC. Protein sequence: CASSLIGLYGYTF.

V gene TRBV24-1 combines with J gene TRBJ1-1, with 7 bases matching TRBD1. V gave up 3 bases and J gave up 0 bases; unmatched junction bases: 9. Germline V CDR1 and CDR2: KGHDR, SFDVKD. The CDR3 sequence is 17 residues long. The CDR3 protein is CATSDGGRGRMNTEAFF. The CDR3 bases are TGTGCCACCAGTGATGGCGGGAGGGGGCGCATGAACACTGAAGCTTTCTTT.

The chain carries TRBV28 and TRBJ1-1, with 10 bases fitting TRBD1. This CDR3 spans 12 amino acids. V was pared by 7 bases and J by 10 bases, with 6 bases of the junction left unmatched. The germline CDR1 and CDR2 sequences are MDHEN and SYDVKM. The CDR3 DNA reads TGTGCCAGCACCAACCGGGACAGGGGAGCTTTCTTT. Encoded protein: CASTNRDRGAFF.

The genes are TRBV7-9 and TRBJ1-3, with 7 bases identical to TRBD1. Germline trimming cut 7 bases from V and 1 base from J; bases unmatched to any gene: 10. Germline CDR1 and CDR2: SEHNR and FQNEAQ (reference sequence). The CDR3 loop spans 16 amino acids. Written as DNA, the CDR3 is TGTGCCAGCAATAAAAAGACGACAGGGTCTGGAAACACCATATATTTT. Its translation: CASNKKTTGSGNTIYF.

CDR3 DNA: TGTGCCAGCAGCCTTCTCAACACGGGGGGCACTGAAGCTTTCTTT. Translated: CASSLLNTGGTEAFF. The chain employs TRBV7-2 and TRBJ1-1, with a possible D match to TRBD1 (5 bases). The V and J ends lost 5 bases and 4 bases respectively, with 17 bases between them. CDR3 length equals 15 residues. Germline CDR1 reads SGHTA; CDR2 reads FQGNSA.

This rearrangement joins TRBV6-5 to TRBJ1-2; tentative D call: TRBD1 (5 bases). CDR1 is MNHEY, CDR2 SVGAGI, per germline. Trimming left V 5 bases short and J 4 bases short, with 14 bases between. The CDR3 extends over 14 amino acids. The CDR3 loop reads CASSPATVSYGYTF. CDR3 coding DNA: TGTGCCAGCAGTCCGGCGACAGTCTCCTATGGCTACACCTTC.

This clone has just one count. This rearrangement joins TRBV5-1 to TRBJ1-2, with TRBD1 matching 10 bases. Germline CDR1 is SGHRS and CDR2 is YFSETQ. Trimming removed 4 bases from V and 3 bases from J; junction bases left unmatched: 3. The CDR3 extends over 14 amino acids. CDR3 nucleotides: TGCGCCAGCAGCCACGGACAGGGGGACTATGGCTACACCTTC. This encodes CASSHGQGDYGYTF. Based on the CDR3 plus reference TRBV5-1 and TRBJ1-2, the full variable domain is KAGVTQTPRYLIKTRGQQVTLSCSPISGHRSVSWYQQTPGQGLQFLFEYFSETQRNKGNFPGRFSGRQFSNSRSEMNVSTLELGDSALYLCASSHGQGDYGYTFGSGTRLTVV.

J is TRBJ1-5 and V is TRBV2; D is uncertain. The CDR3 has 11 residues. The germline V gene encodes CDR1 SNHLY and CDR2 FYNNEI. The V and J ends lost 5 bases and 4 bases respectively, with 3 bases between them. The DNA of the CDR3 is TGTGCCAGCAGTACAAATCAGCCCCAGCATTTT. This sequence encodes CASSTNQPQHF.

V gene TRBV30 combines with J gene TRBJ2-2; D unresolved. This CDR3 comprises 16 residues. Trimming shortened V by 0 bases and J by 7 bases, and 18 bases separated the two germline ends. From germline, CDR1 is GTSNPN and CDR2 SVGIG (reference sequence). This chain's CDR3 is CAWSVSVTGHDGELFF. The CDR3 coding sequence is TGTGCCTGGAGTGTATCAGTTACTGGGCACGACGGGGAGCTGTTTTTT.

The genes are TRBV30 and TRBJ1-5, with no clear D. Germline CDR1 reads GTSNPN; CDR2 reads SVGIG (reference sequence). V shed 1 base and J shed 1 base, with 14 bases lying between them. The CDR3 has 16 residues. The CDR3 region is CAWSAGVKASNQPQHF. The DNA of the CDR3 is TGTGCCTGGAGTGCCGGGGTGAAGGCGAGCAATCAGCCCCAGCATTTT.

J is TRBJ1-2 and V is TRBV28; 8 bases align to TRBD1. The CDR3 is made up of 17 amino acids. Trimming cost V 5 bases and J 4 bases; bases outside gene matches: 15. Per the germline V gene, CDR1 is MDHEN and CDR2 is SYDVKM. The CDR3 nucleotides read TGTGCCAGCAGTCGCTCTCCCCTGGACAGGGAAGTCTATGGCTACACCTTC. Residues: CASSRSPLDREVYGYTF.